This T cell receptor beta chain was found in a study of blood T cells in healthy people across ages. Study findings and constraints: Comparison with aged donors showed that long-lived donors had more naive CD4+ cells and higher diversity.

V was clipped by 5 bases and J by 4 bases, with 15 bases between them. The CDR3 has 14 amino acids. CDR1 is SEHNR, CDR2 FQNEAQ, per germline (reference sequence). Each sample used at least 7 million PBMCs. A note on this clonotype: The antigen is undetermined.

A second PCR of 7 to 11 cycles used a sample-barcoded 5' primer and a J-beta primer mix. Using its own MiXCR run on the 5' RACE reads, TCRdb lists one record per CDR3 protein. The sample includes under 1,000,000 distinct CDR3 sequences, around 36% of them seen just once. Sequencing used blood. The sequence derives from a man aged 18 to 29 in good health. This rearrangement joins TRBV7-9 to TRBJ2-7, with TRBD2 as a possible D gene (5 bases). The CDR3 nucleotides are TGTGCCAGCAGCCCCTCGTCCGGGAAATACGAGCAGTACTTC. Protein product: CASSPSSGKYEQYF.